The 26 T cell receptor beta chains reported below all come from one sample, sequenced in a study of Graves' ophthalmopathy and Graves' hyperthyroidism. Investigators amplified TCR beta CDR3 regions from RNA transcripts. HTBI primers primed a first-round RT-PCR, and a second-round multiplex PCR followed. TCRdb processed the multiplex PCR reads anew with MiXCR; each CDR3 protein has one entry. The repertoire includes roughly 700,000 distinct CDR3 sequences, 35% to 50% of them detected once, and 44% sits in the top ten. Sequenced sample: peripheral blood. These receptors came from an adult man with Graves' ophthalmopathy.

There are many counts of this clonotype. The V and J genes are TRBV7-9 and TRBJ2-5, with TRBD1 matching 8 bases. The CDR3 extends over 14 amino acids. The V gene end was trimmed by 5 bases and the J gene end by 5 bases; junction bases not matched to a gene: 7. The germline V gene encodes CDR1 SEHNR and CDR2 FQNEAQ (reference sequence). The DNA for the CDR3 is TGTGCCAGCAGCCCAAGGACAGGGCAGGAGACCCAGTACTTC. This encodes CASSPRTGQETQYF. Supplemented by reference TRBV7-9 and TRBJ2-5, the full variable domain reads DTGVSQNPRHKITKRGQNVTFRCDPISEHNRLYWYRQTLGQGPEFLTYFQNEAQLEKSRLLSDRFSAERPKGSFSTLEIQRTEQGDSAMYLCASSPRTGQETQYFGPGTRLLVL.

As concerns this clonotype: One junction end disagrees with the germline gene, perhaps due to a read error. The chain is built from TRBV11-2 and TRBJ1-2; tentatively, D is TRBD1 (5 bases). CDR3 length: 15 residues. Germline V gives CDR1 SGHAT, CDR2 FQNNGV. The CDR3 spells CASSLASQGGYSYTF. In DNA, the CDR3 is TGTGCCAGCAGCTTGGCGTCCCAGGGTGGCTATAGCTACACCTTC.

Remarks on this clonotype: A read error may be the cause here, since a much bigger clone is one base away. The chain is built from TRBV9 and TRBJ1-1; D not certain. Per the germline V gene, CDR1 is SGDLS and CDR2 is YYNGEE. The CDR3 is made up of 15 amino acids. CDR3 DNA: TGTGCCAGCAGCGTAGCGGGTGCCACGAACACTGAAGCTCTCTTT. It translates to CASSVAGATNTEALF.

The CDR3: CASSARGLAGQTQYF. CDR3 sequence (DNA): TGTGCCAGCAGTGCTAGGGGACTAGCGGGACAGACCCAGTACTTC. The rearrangement links TRBV25-1 to TRBJ2-5; 13 bases match TRBD2. The J segment lost 6 bases and the V segment lost 4 bases, leaving 5 bases of the junction unmatched. The CDR3 contains 15 residues. Germline V gene sequence: CDR1 MGHDK, CDR2 SYGVNS.

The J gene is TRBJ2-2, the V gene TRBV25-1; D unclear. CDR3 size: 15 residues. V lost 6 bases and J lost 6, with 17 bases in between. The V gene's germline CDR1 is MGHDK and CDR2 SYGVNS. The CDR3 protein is CASSPSLVGAGELFF. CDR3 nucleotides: TGTGCCAGCAGCCCGTCCCTTGTAGGAGCCGGGGAGCTGTTTTTT.

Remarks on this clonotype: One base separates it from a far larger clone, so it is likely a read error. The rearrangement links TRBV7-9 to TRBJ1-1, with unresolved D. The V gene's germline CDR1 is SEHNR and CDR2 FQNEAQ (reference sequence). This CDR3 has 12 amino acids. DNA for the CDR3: TGTGCCAGCAGTGTGGGGAACACTGAAGCTTCCTTT. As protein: CASSVGNTEASF.

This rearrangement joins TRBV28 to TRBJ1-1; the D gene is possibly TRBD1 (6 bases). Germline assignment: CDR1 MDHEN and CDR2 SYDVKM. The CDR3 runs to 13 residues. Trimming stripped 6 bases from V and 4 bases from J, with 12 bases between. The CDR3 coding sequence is TGTGCCAGCAGACAGGGTTCGGGCACTGAAGCTTTCTTT. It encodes CASRQGSGTEAFF.

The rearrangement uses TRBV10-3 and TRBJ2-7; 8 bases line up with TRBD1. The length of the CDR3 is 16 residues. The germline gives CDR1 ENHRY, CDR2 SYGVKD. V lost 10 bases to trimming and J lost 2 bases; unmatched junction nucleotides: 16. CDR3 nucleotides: TGTGCCAGCAGCCTGCCCCCGGGACAGGTTGCCTACGAGCAGTACTTC. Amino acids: CASSLPPGQVAYEQYF.

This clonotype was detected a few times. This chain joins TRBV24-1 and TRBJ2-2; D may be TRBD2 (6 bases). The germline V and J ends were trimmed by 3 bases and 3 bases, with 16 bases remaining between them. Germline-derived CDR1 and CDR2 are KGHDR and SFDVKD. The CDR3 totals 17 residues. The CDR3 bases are TGTGCCACCAGTGATCCGACTAGTGTGGGGGACACCGGGGAGCTGTTTTTT. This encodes CATSDPTSVGDTGELFF.

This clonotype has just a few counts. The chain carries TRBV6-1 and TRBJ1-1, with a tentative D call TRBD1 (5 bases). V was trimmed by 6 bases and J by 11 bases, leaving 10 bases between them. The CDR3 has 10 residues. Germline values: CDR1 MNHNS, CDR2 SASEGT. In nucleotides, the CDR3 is TGTGCCAGCAGAGACAGTGGTGCTTTCTTT. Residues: CASRDSGAFF.

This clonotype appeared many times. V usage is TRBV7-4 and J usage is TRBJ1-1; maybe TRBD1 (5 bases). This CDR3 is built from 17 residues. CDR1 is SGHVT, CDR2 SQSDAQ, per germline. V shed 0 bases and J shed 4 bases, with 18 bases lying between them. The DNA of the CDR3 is TGTGCCAGCAGCTTAGCGCTCCAGGGAAAAAGGAGCACTGAAGCTTTCTTT. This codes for CASSLALQGKRSTEAFF.

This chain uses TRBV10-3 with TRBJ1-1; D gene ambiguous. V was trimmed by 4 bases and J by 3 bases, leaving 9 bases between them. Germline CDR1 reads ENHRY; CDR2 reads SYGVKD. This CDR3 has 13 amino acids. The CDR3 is CAISGGWDTEAFF. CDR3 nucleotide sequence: TGTGCCATCAGTGGAGGGTGGGACACTGAAGCTTTCTTT.

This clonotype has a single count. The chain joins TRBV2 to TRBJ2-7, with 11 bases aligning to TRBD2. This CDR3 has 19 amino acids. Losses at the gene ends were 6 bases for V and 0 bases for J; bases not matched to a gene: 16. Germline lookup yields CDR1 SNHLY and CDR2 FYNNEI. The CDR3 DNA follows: TGTGCCAGCAGCCGCACCCGGCTAGCGGGGGGCTTGAGCTCCTACGAGCAGTACTTC. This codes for CASSRTRLAGGLSSYEQYF.

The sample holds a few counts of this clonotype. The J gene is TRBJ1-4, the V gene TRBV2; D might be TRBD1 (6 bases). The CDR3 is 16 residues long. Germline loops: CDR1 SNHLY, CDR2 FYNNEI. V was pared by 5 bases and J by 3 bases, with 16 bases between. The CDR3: CASSSRGGAANEKLFF. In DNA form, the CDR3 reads TGTGCCAGCAGTTCCCGGGGGGGGGCGGCTAATGAAAAACTGTTTTTT.

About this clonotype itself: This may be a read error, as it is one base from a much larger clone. The CDR3 DNA reads as TGCAGCGTTCACCGGACAGGGGTAGGGGCCTACGAGCAGTGCTTC. Translated: CSVHRTGVGAYEQCF. The rearrangement joins TRBV29-1 to TRBJ2-7, with 9 bases that match TRBD1. The germline gives CDR1 SQVTM, CDR2 ANQGSEA. The CDR3 sequence is 15 residues long.

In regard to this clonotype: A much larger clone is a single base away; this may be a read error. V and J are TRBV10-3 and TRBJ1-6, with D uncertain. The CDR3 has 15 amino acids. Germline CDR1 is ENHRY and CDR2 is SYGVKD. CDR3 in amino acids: CAISERQKENSPPHF. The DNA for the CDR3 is TGTGCCATCAGTGAGAGGCAGAAGGAGAATTCACCCCCCCACTTT.

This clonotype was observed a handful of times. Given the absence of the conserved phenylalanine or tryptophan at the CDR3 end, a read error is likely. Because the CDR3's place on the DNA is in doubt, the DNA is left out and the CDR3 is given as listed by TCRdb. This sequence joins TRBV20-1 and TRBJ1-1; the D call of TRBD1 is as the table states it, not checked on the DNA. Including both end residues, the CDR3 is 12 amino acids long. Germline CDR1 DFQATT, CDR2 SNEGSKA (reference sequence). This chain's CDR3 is CSAPSGTGGGEK.

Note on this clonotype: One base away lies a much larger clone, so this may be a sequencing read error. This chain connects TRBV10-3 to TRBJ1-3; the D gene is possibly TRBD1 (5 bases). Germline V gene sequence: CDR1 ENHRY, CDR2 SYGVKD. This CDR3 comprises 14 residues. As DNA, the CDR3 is TGTGCCATCAGGGACCGGGACTCTGGAAGCACCATATATTTT. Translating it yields CAIRDRDSGSTIYF.

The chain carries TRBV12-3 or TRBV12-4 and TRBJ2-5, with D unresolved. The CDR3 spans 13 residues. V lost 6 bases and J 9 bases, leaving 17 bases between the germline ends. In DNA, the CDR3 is TGTGCCAGCAGCCAAGATCCCCGGCAGGCCCAGTACTTC. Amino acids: CASSQDPRQAQYF.

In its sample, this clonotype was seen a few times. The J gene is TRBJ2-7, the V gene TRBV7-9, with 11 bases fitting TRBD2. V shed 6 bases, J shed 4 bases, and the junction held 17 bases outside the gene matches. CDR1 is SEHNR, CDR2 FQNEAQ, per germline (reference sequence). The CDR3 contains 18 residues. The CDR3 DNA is TGTGCCAGCAGTTCGACAGGGGGAAGTACTAGCGGGAGTTACGAGCAGTACTTC. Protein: CASSSTGGSTSGSYEQYF.

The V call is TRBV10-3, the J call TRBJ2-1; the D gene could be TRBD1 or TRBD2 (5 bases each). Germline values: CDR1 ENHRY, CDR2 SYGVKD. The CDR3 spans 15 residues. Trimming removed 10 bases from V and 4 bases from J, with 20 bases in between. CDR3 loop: CASSPVKGPYNEQFF. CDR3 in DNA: TGTGCCAGCAGCCCCGTAAAGGGACCTTACAATGAGCAGTTCTTC.

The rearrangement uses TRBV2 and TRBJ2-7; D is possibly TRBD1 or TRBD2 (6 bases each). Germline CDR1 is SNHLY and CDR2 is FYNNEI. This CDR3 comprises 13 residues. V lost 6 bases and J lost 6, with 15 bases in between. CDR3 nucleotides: TGTGCCAGCAGGGGGGCAGCGCGGGGCGAGCAGTACTTC. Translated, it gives CASRGAARGEQYF.

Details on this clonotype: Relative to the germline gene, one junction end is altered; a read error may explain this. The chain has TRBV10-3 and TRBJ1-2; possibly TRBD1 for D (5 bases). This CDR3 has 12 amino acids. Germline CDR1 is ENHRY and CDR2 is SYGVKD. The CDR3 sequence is CASSGRDPGYTF. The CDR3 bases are TGTGCCAGCAGTGGTCGGGACCCTGGCTACACCTTC.

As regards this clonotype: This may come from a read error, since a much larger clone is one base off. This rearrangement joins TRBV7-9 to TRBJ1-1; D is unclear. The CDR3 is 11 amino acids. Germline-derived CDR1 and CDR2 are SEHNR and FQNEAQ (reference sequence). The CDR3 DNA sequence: TGTACCAGCAGCCACAGAACTGAAGCTTTCTTT. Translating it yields CTSSHRTEAFF.

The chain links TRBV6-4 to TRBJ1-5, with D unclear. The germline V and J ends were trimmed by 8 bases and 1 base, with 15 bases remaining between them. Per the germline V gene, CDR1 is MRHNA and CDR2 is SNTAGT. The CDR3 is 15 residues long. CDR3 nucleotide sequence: TGTGCCAGCCGCCCACACGGCGGAAGCAATCAGCCCCAGCATTTT. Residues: CASRPHGGSNQPQHF.

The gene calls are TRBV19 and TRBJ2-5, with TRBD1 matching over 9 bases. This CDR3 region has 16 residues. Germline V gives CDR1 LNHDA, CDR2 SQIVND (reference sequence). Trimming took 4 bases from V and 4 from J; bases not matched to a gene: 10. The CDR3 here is CASSTDRGEPLETQYF. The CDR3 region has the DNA TGTGCCAGTAGTACCGACAGGGGGGAGCCGCTAGAGACCCAGTACTTC. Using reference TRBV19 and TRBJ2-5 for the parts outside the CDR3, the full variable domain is DGGITQSPKYLFRKEGQNVTLSCEQNLNHDAMYWYRQDPGQGLRLIYYSQIVNDFQKGDIAEGYSVSREKKESFPLTVTSAQKNPTAFYLCASSTDRGEPLETQYFGPGTRLLVL.